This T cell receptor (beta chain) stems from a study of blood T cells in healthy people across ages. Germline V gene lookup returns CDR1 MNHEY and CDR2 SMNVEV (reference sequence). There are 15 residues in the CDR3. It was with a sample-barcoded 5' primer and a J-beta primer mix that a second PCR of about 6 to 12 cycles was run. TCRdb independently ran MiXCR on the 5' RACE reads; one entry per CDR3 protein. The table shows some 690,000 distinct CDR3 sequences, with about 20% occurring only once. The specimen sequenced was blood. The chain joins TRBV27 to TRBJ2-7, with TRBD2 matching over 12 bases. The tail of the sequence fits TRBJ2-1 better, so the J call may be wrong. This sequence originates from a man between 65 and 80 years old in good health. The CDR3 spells CASSPLAGGINEQFF. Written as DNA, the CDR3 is TGTGCCAGCAGCCCACTAGCGGGGGGAATAAATGAGCAGTTCTTC.